The present entry profiles one T cell receptor beta chain with its context. This sample is drawn from a study of T cells in Graves' hyperthyroidism and ophthalmopathy. V was pared by 3 bases and J by 3 bases, with 12 bases between. There are 14 residues in the CDR3. CDR1 and CDR2 from the germline V gene are LNHDA and SQIVND (reference sequence). Amplification targeted TCR beta CDR3 regions from RNA transcripts. An initial round of RT-PCR targeting the TCR CDR3 relied on the HTBI primer set. Using its own MiXCR run on the multiplex PCR reads, TCRdb lists one record per CDR3 protein. This table holds nearly 600,000 distinct CDR3 sequences, about 14% found once.

This TCR was sampled from a woman between 18 and 30 years old with Graves' ophthalmopathy. The sequenced sample was blood. This sequence joins TRBV19 and TRBJ2-7, with D perhaps matching TRBD2 (5 bases). CDR3 amino acids: CASSIEGRHYEQYF. The CDR3 DNA is TGTGCCAGTAGTATCGAGGGCCGCCACTACGAGCAGTACTTC.